The sample holds many counts of the clone carrying this TCR beta chain. The entry originates in a study of T cells in Graves' hyperthyroidism and ophthalmopathy. The CDR3 covers 16 residues. Germline V lookup: CDR1 SGHRS, CDR2 YFSETQ. Trimming took 3 bases from V and 4 from J; bases not matched to a gene: 6. It was RNA transcripts that yielded the amplified TCR beta CDR3 regions. A set of HTBI primers served as the primers for a first-round RT-PCR of the TCR CDR3. TCRdb itself ran the multiplex PCR reads through MiXCR, one entry per CDR3 protein. The sample lists over 350,000 distinct CDR3 sequences; over 12% were seen once.

Sequenced sample: blood. The chain couples TRBV5-1 to TRBJ2-3; 12 nucleotides agree with TRBD1. This TCR derives from a man younger than 35 with Graves' ophthalmopathy. In DNA form, the CDR3 reads TGCGCCAGCAGCTGGAGGGACAGGGGGCTGGCAGATACGCAGTATTTT. Translation: CASSWRDRGLADTQYF. The complete variable domain, with remaining parts taken from reference TRBV5-1 and TRBJ2-3, reads KAGVTQTPRYLIKTRGQQVTLSCSPISGHRSVSWYQQTPGQGLQFLFEYFSETQRNKGNFPGRFSGRQFSNSRSEMNVSTLELGDSALYLCASSWRDRGLADTQYFGPGTRLTVL.